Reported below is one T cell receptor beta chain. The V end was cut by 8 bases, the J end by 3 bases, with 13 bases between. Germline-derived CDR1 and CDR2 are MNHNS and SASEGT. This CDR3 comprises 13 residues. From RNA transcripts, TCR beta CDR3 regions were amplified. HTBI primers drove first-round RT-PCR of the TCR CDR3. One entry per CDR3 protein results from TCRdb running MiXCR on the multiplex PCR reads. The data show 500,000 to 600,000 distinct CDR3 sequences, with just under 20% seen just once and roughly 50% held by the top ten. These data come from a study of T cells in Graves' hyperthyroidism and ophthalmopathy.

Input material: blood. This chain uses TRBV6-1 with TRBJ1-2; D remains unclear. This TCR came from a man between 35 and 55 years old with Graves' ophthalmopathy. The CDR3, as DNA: TGTGCCAGCCAAGTGAGTGGGTACTATGGCTACACCTTC. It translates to CASQVSGYYGYTF.